Detailed here is one T cell receptor (beta chain). Its antigen is unidentified. The CDR3 covers 17 residues. V lost 5 bases, J lost 3 bases, and 12 bases stayed unmatched. Germline assignment: CDR1 SGHVS and CDR2 FQNEAQ. Here immunoSEQ multiplex PCR was the method, and the copy in TCRdb shows in-frame clones only, minus some. In the table there are millions of clones, 95% of which are singletons. The data originate from a study of shared clonotypes between healthy human individuals. Study conclusions and caveats: Around 5.3% of naive CD4 clonotypes were shared across four donors.

The material sequenced was naive CD4+ T cells sorted from blood. Noted subset: CD45RA+ positively selected. J is TRBJ2-3 and V is TRBV7-8; 9 nucleotides align to TRBD2. This TCR was sampled from a man younger than 35 in good health. Here the CDR3 DNA reads TGTGCCAGCAGCGTTAGCGGGAGTATGATAGTGACAGATACGCAGTATTTT. As protein: CASSVSGSMIVTDTQYF.